What follows are 30 T cell receptor beta chains derived from one specimen sequenced in a study of blood T cell repertoires in COVID-19. The protocol was immunoSEQ multiplex PCR, while the TCRdb copy is restricted to in-frame clones and leaves out a portion. The profile shows about 280,000 clones, 90% of them singletons. Material for sequencing was PBMCs or T cells enriched from blood (not recorded which). These receptors came from a woman under 30 with acute COVID-19.

The CDR3 region is CASSSGGSSYEQYF. DNA of the CDR3: TGTGCCAGCAGCTCAGGGGGGAGCTCCTACGAGCAGTACTTC. V and J are TRBV7-8 and TRBJ2-7; TRBD1 might be the D (7 bases). The ends were cut back, 4 bases at V and 0 bases at J, with 10 bases in the middle. This CDR3 contains 14 residues. CDR1 SGHVS and CDR2 FQNEAQ come from the germline V gene.

Regarding this clone: The germline gene is not matched at one end of the junction; a read error may be the cause. The genes are TRBV6-4 and TRBJ2-3; TRBD1 matches 12 bases. Germline V gene lookup returns CDR1 MRHNA and CDR2 SNTAGT. This CDR3 has 15 amino acids. CDR3 protein: CASSDGTGGTDRQYF. The CDR3 DNA follows: TGTGCCAGCAGTGATGGGACAGGGGGCACAGATAGGCAGTATTTT.

The chain links TRBV10-2 to TRBJ2-2; 7 bases map to TRBD2. This CDR3 contains 13 residues. The germline gives CDR1 WSHSY, CDR2 SAAADI. The V and J ends lost 5 bases and 8 bases, in that order; junction bases with no gene match: 5. As DNA, the CDR3 is TGCGCCAGCAGTCAAGCGGGAAATGGGGAGCTGTTTTTT. This sequence encodes CASSQAGNGELFF.

V gene TRBV6-2 or TRBV6-3 combines with J gene TRBJ2-2; 7 bases are a match to TRBD1. V shed 0 bases, J shed 1 base, and the junction held 5 bases outside the gene matches. This CDR3 contains 17 residues. Germline lookup yields CDR1 MNHEY and CDR2 SVGEGT. DNA of the CDR3: TGTGCCAGCAGTTACTCGCTCGGACAGGTGAACACCGGGGAGCTGTTTTTT. Amino acids: CASSYSLGQVNTGELFF.

The CDR3 coding sequence is TGTGCCAGCAGCTCCCTGGGGTCCGCGGGCAGTGAAGCTTTCTTT. Translating it yields CASSSLGSAGSEAFF. This sequence joins TRBV13 and TRBJ1-1; no reliable D call. This CDR3 is 15 amino acids long. Trimming took 4 bases from V and 7 from J, leaving 19 bases between them. CDR1 and CDR2 (germline): PRHDT, FYEKMQ (reference sequence).

The chain joins TRBV7-2 to TRBJ2-3; 9 positions agree with TRBD2. V gave up 0 bases and J gave up 4 bases; unmatched junction bases: 8. Germline CDR1 and CDR2: SGHTA and FQGNSA. This CDR3 contains 17 residues. In DNA, the CDR3 is TGTGCCAGCAGCTTAGCGCGCGGTAGCGGGAGAGCAGATACGCAGTATTTT. As protein: CASSLARGSGRADTQYF.

The chain uses TRBV5-5 and TRBJ2-5; D unresolved. This CDR3 spans 14 amino acids. V lost 4 bases, J lost 0 bases, and 10 bases lay in between. Per germline, CDR1 SGHKS and CDR2 YYEKEE (reference sequence). CDR3 amino acids: CASSPHDYQETQYF. CDR3 nucleotides: TGTGCCAGCAGCCCCCACGACTACCAAGAGACCCAGTACTTC.

The V gene is TRBV11-2, the J gene TRBJ2-1; D is unresolved. V lost 5 bases and J 6 bases, leaving 8 bases between the germline ends. CDR1 and CDR2 (germline): SGHAT, FQNNGV. This CDR3 comprises 12 residues. CDR3: CASSLFGNEQFF. In DNA, the CDR3 is TGTGCCAGCAGCCTATTCGGCAATGAGCAGTTCTTC.

This clone has only one observation. The rearrangement links TRBV10-2 to TRBJ1-2; 8 nucleotides match TRBD1. In germline, CDR1 is WSHSY, CDR2 SAAADI. The CDR3 runs to 15 residues. V dropped 6 bases and J dropped 1; count of bases not matched to a gene: 7. CDR3 DNA: TGCGCCAGCAGGGAAGGACAGGGCCATAACTATGGCTACACCTTC. As protein: CASREGQGHNYGYTF.

V gene TRBV27 combines with J gene TRBJ1-5; D is unclear. V was shortened by 4 bases and J by 4 bases, with 11 bases between the two germline ends. Germline V gene lookup returns CDR1 MNHEY and CDR2 SMNVEV (reference sequence). CDR3 size: 14 residues. Written as DNA, the CDR3 is TGTGCCAGCAGTTCGGCAGGCGATAATCAGCCCCAGCATTTT. Translation gives CASSSAGDNQPQHF.

The chain combines TRBV11-2 with TRBJ1-2; D call uncertain. Germline V gene data show CDR1 as SGHAT and CDR2 as FQNNGV. The CDR3 totals 13 residues. The V gene lost 5 bases and the J gene lost 2 bases, with 9 bases spanning the gap. As DNA, the CDR3 is TGTGCCAGCAGCGGACGGGGAAACTATGGCTACACCTTC. Encoded protein: CASSGRGNYGYTF.

The chain combines TRBV7-3 with TRBJ2-3; 8 nucleotides align to TRBD1. V shed 4 bases and J 3 bases; nucleotides not matched to a gene: 15. The CDR3 consists of 18 residues. The germline gives CDR1 SGHTA, CDR2 FQGTGA. CDR3 residues: CASSSHPWTGRGTDTQYF. DNA of the CDR3: TGTGCCAGCAGCTCCCACCCATGGACAGGGCGAGGGACAGATACGCAGTATTTT.

This sequence joins TRBV6-5 and TRBJ2-5; a weak D match, TRBD2 (5 bases). Trimming cost V 2 bases and J 4 bases, with 14 bases left between them. The CDR3 covers 15 residues. The germline V gene has CDR1 MNHEY and CDR2 SVGAGI. The CDR3 loop reads CASSYEMGVTETQYF. CDR3 nucleotides: TGTGCCAGCAGTTACGAGATGGGAGTGACAGAGACCCAGTACTTC.

This clone appeared a single time. The rearrangement joins TRBV7-7 to TRBJ2-1; 12 bases are a match to TRBD1. This CDR3 comprises 15 residues. Per the germline V gene, CDR1 is SSHAT and CDR2 is FNYEAQ (reference sequence). Trimming cost V 4 bases and J 5 bases; bases outside gene matches: 3. The CDR3 DNA is TGTGCCAGCAGCTCGGGACAGGGGGCCGACAATGAGCAGTTCTTC. Its protein is CASSSGQGADNEQFF.

This chain links TRBV5-6 with TRBJ2-3; 8 nucleotides match TRBD2. Germline V CDR1 and CDR2: SGHDT, YYEEEE. The CDR3 runs to 15 residues. J gave up 5 bases and V 2 bases, and 7 bases lay outside the gene matches. The CDR3 coding sequence is TGTGCCAGCAGCTTTCGAGCGGGAGAGGTAGATACGCAGTATTTT. It specifies CASSFRAGEVDTQYF.

This clone was seen once. The chain couples TRBV7-9 to TRBJ2-1; perhaps TRBD2 as D (8 bases). CDR3 length: 16 amino acids. The germline V gene encodes CDR1 SEHNR and CDR2 FQNEAQ (reference sequence). V dropped 5 bases and J dropped 4 bases, with 18 bases sitting between them. CDR3 nucleotide sequence: TGTGCCAGCAGCGGCGGGGGGACAGACACTTACAATGAGCAGTTCTTC. Its protein product is CASSGGGTDTYNEQFF.

The rearrangement links TRBV30 to TRBJ2-6; D is unclear. V lost 4 bases and J 2 bases, leaving 6 bases between the germline ends. The CDR3 extends over 13 amino acids. The germline gives CDR1 GTSNPN, CDR2 SVGIG (reference sequence). CDR3 loop: CAWKLPGANVLTF. CDR3 coding DNA: TGTGCCTGGAAACTCCCTGGGGCCAACGTCCTGACTTTC.

Concerning this clone: Other DNA sequences from this sample encode an identical CDR3 as well. V and J are TRBV28 and TRBJ2-1, with 8 bases lining up with TRBD2. This CDR3 has 14 amino acids. From germline, CDR1 is MDHEN and CDR2 SYDVKM. With V trimmed by 3 bases and J by 7 bases, 5 bases remained unmatched. The CDR3 DNA follows: TGTGCCAGCAGTTTGGCGGGAGGTTCGAATGAGCAGTTCTTC. The encoded protein is CASSLAGGSNEQFF.

The chain carries TRBV7-2 and TRBJ2-2; a weak D match, TRBD2 (6 bases). Germline CDR1 is SGHTA and CDR2 is FQGNSA. V shed 4 bases and J shed 4 bases, with 13 bases lying between them. The CDR3 extends over 15 amino acids. CDR3 bases: TGTGCCAGCAGCTCTAGACTAGGTAGCACCGGGGAGCTGTTTTTT. Protein product: CASSSRLGSTGELFF.

This clone was seen only once. The CDR3 DNA sequence: TGCGCCAGCAGCTTGCAGGGGGCCAGGGACACTGAAGCTTTCTTT. Its translation is CASSLQGARDTEAFF. The chain couples TRBV5-1 to TRBJ1-1; 8 nucleotides align to TRBD1. There are 15 residues in the CDR3. Germline CDR1 is SGHRS and CDR2 is YFSETQ. Trimming took 1 base from V and 3 from J; bases not matched to a gene: 5. Variable domain in full (rest from reference TRBV5-1 and TRBJ1-1): KAGVTQTPRYLIKTRGQQVTLSCSPISGHRSVSWYQQTPGQGLQFLFEYFSETQRNKGNFPGRFSGRQFSNSRSEMNVSTLELGDSALYLCASSLQGARDTEAFFGQGTRLTVV.

The chain combines TRBV7-9 with TRBJ1-5, with D unresolved. The germline V gene has CDR1 SEHNR and CDR2 FQNEAQ (reference sequence). V shed 5 bases and J shed 3 bases, with 14 bases lying between them. This CDR3 is built from 15 residues. The CDR3 nucleotides are TGTGCCAGCAGCGAGACGGGAGGGTTCAATCAGCCCCAGCATTTT. Its translation: CASSETGGFNQPQHF.

The chain has TRBV3-1 (or the pseudogene TRBV3-2) and TRBJ2-7, with a tentative D call TRBD1 (5 bases). Germline CDR1 and CDR2: LGHDT and YNNKEL (reference sequence). Trimming shortened V by 4 bases and J by 3 bases, and 13 bases separated the two germline ends. CDR3 length: 14 residues. CDR3 sequence: CASSLSSGNYEQYF. The CDR3 nucleotides read TGTGCCAGCAGCCTATCCTCAGGGAACTACGAGCAGTACTTC.

The gene calls are TRBV19 and TRBJ2-7; D perhaps matches TRBD1 (5 bases). The CDR3 consists of 15 residues. The germline CDR1 and CDR2 sequences are LNHDA and SQIVND (reference sequence). With 1 base removed from V and 6 bases from J, the gap between germline ends came to 16 bases. This CDR3 reads CASSIATVQSAEQYF. The CDR3 DNA reads TGTGCCAGTAGTATAGCGACAGTTCAGTCGGCCGAGCAGTACTTC.

The chain links TRBV5-4 to TRBJ2-5, with 15 bases lining up with TRBD2. Losses at the gene ends were 4 bases for V and 1 base for J; bases not matched to a gene: 8. CDR1 and CDR2 from the germline V gene are SGHNT and YYREEE (reference sequence). CDR3 length: 18 amino acids. This chain's CDR3 is CASSHGLAGGNLQETQYF. CDR3 bases: TGTGCCAGCAGCCACGGACTAGCGGGAGGGAACCTCCAAGAGACCCAGTACTTC.

This chain uses TRBV19 with TRBJ2-5; 9 positions agree with TRBD2. There are 17 residues in the CDR3. V was pared by 4 bases and J by 5 bases, with 14 bases of the junction left unmatched. Per the germline V gene, CDR1 is LNHDA and CDR2 is SQIVND (reference sequence). The chain's CDR3 is CASSNGNIAGALETQYF. DNA of the CDR3: TGTGCCAGTAGTAATGGGAATATAGCGGGAGCTTTGGAGACCCAGTACTTC.

This chain uses TRBV14 with TRBJ1-2; the D is unclear. The CDR3 has 15 residues. CDR1 SGHDN and CDR2 FVKESK come from the germline V gene. Trimming pared 5 bases from V and 2 bases from J, leaving 15 bases between. The CDR3 nucleotides are TGTGCCAGCAGCACACGCGGCGGGGAGAACTATGGCTACACCTTC. It is translated as CASSTRGGENYGYTF.

The CDR3 DNA reads TGTGCCAGCAGCCCCAGTCGCCGCACTGAAGCTTTCTTT. It is translated as CASSPSRRTEAFF. The chain recombines TRBV11-2 with TRBJ1-1; no firm D call. The germline gives CDR1 SGHAT, CDR2 FQNNGV. V was cut by 5 bases and J by 4 bases, with 11 bases left in between. The CDR3 runs to 13 residues.

The rearrangement links TRBV6-2 or TRBV6-3 to TRBJ2-4; a possible D gene is TRBD2 (5 bases). CDR3 length equals 15 residues. The V end lost 6 bases, the J end lost 6 bases, and 18 bases lay between the germline ends. Germline V gene sequence: CDR1 MNHEY, CDR2 SVGEGT. This CDR3 reads CASSFLGGSSNIQYF. CDR3 DNA: TGTGCCAGCAGCTTCCTAGGTGGGAGTTCAAACATTCAGTACTTC.

The chain carries TRBV7-9 and TRBJ2-7; D call uncertain. Germline V CDR1 and CDR2: SEHNR, FQNEAQ (reference sequence). This CDR3 has 13 amino acids. The germline V and J ends were trimmed by 5 bases and 6 bases, with 14 bases remaining between them. CDR3: CASSRSPTFEQYF. CDR3 DNA: TGTGCCAGCAGCCGGTCCCCAACCTTCGAGCAGTACTTC.

This chain links TRBV11-2 with TRBJ2-7, with 13 nucleotides matching TRBD2. V shed 0 bases and J 9 bases; nucleotides not matched to a gene: 8. The germline V gene has CDR1 SGHAT and CDR2 FQNNGV. The CDR3 length is 16 residues. The CDR3 sequence is CASSLDRGLAGTGQYF. The CDR3 region has the DNA TGTGCCAGCAGCTTAGATCGGGGACTAGCGGGAACAGGGCAGTACTTC.